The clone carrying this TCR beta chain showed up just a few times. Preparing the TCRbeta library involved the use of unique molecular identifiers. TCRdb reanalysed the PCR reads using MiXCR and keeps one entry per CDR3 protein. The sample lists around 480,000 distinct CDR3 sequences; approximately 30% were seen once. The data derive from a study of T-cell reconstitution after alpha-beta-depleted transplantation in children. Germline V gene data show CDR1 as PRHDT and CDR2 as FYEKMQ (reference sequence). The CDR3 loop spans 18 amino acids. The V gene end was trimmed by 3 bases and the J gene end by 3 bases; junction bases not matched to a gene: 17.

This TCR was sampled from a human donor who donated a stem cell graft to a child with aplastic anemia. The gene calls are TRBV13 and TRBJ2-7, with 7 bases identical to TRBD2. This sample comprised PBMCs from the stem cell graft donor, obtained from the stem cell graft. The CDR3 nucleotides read TGTGCCAGCAGCTTGAAGTCTAGCGGCCCCAGGCTGGGCTACGAGCAGTACTTC. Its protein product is CASSLKSSGPRLGYEQYF.